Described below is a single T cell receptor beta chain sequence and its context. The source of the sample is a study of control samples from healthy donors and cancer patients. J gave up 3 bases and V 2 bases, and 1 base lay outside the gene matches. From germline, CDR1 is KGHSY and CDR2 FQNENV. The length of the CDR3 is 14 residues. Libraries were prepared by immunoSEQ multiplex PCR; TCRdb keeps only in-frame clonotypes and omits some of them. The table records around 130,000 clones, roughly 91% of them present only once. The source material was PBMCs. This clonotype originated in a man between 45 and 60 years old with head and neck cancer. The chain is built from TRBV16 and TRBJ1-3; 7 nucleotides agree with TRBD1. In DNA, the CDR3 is TGTGCCAGCAGCCAAAGGGACAGTGGAAACACCATATATTTT. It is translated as CASSQRDSGNTIYF.